A single T cell receptor beta chain is shown here with its context. The antigen is undetermined. Repertoires were generated with immunoSEQ multiplex PCR, while TCRdb's copy carries only in-frame clones and drops some. Among under 30,000 clones listed, around 90% were seen once. The data derive from a study of untreated major depressive disorder. Study observations and caveats: Three preselected Vbeta families were the sole sequencing comparisons.

The sequenced material came from CD4+ T cells from PBMCs. The TCR comes from a woman aged 30 to 39 with major depressive disorder.

The CDR3 nucleotides are TGTGCCAGCAGTGGGACAGGGCTACAGCCCCAGCATTTT. Residues: CASSGTGLQPQHF. The J gene is TRBJ1-5, the V gene TRBV2; 8 bases match TRBD1. CDR1 is SNHLY, CDR2 FYNNEI, per germline. Germline trimming cut 4 bases from V and 7 bases from J; bases unmatched to any gene: 3. The CDR3 consists of 13 residues.